This TCR beta chain was observed in a study of blood T cell repertoires in COVID-19. Turning to the study itself: T cells, B-cell-depleted T cells, or PBMCs supplied cDNA or gDNA.

In the source study's methods: Reference gene primer amplification gave estimated nucleated cell counts. TCRdb keeps only in-frame clones here, not all; method: immunoSEQ multiplex PCR. The V and J calls and clone size are taken from that table; D and trimming were inferred from the DNA. The sample lists some 60,000 clones, more than 90% occurring once. Germline V gene lookup returns CDR1 SGHTA and CDR2 FQGTGA. The ends were cut back, 5 bases at V and 2 bases at J, with 17 bases in the middle. The CDR3 is 16 residues long. The TCR sequence derives from a man in his sixties with acute or convalescent COVID-19. The chain has TRBV7-3 and TRBJ2-3; a weak D match, TRBD1 (6 bases). The sequencing input was peripheral blood. The CDR3 protein is CASSLRHGGLTDTQYF. CDR3 nucleotide sequence: TGTGCCAGCAGCCTCCGACATGGGGGCCTCACAGATACGCAGTATTTT. The entire variable domain, with the rest obtained from reference TRBV7-3 and TRBJ2-3, is as follows: GAGVSQTPSNKVTEKGKYVELRCDPISGHTALYWYRQSLGQGPEFLIYFQGTGAADDSGLPNDRFFAVRPEGSVSTLKIQRTERGDSAVYLCASSLRHGGLTDTQYFGPGTRLTVL.